This T cell receptor beta chain appears in the sequencing data of a study of CD8 T cells in ankylosing spondylitis (dated by TCRdb to about 2017). Describing the broader study: The study set out to find disease-linked TCR variants by profiling T cell receptor beta repertoires in ankylosing spondylitis patients and healthy donors. In total, the full study cohort was made up of 85 to 140 healthy donors and 20 to 25 ankylosing spondylitis patients. Peripheral blood samples were taken, and synovial fluid was additionally collected from ankylosing spondylitis patients. The paper as a whole reports these results and caveats: The disease-linked clones had a CD8+ phenotype and were found at relatively low frequencies in peripheral blood. The disease-linked clones were reported to be significantly enriched in matched synovial fluid samples from ankylosing spondylitis patients. Some TCR beta motif variants had previously been reported in synovial fluid and blood of reactive arthritis patients, which suggested common disease-initiation mechanisms. A TCR beta motif made up of several highly homologous amino acid variants appeared to be characteristic of blood from ankylosing spondylitis patients.

This clonotype was picked up a small number of times. Its antigen has not been determined. Base qualities are not provided; no much larger clone lies one nucleotide away. TCRdb shows the sequencer as Illumina HiSeq 2500. Quantitative 5'-RACE with molecular barcodes was the method used to prepare the TCR beta libraries. On the authors' methods: A new computational method based on a probabilistic model of VDJ rearrangement was used to identify disease-linked TCR variants. TCRdb cleaned the public reads at Q25 with fastp, built clones with MiXCR and kept in-frame beta chains. Rows with one shared CDR3 protein collapse into an entry with the most common genes and DNA. The V and J calls and clone size come from TCRdb's table, not from the authors' own analysis. The sample data list fewer than 250,000 distinct CDR3 sequences, and 18% of these were observed just once. Approximately 46% of the sample is held by the ten biggest clonotypes.

Relative to germline, V is 5 bases shorter and J is 4 bases shorter, with 11 bases between their ends. CDR3 length: 13 amino acids, cysteine to phenylalanine. Only the CDR3 portion is preserved as DNA: 39 bases, with reading frame beginning at the first base. The rearrangement combines TRBV12-3 or TRBV12-4 with TRBJ1-1; the D segment could be TRBD1, given 5 matching bases. Sequencing was done on a sample of blood, either unsorted or a sorted T cell fraction (not recorded which). This clonotype originated in a male donor with ankylosing spondylitis. DNA sequence: TGTGCCAGCAGTGGGGCTTGGGGCACTGAAGCTTTCTTT. Its translation reads: CASSGAWGTEAFF.